The 15 T cell receptor beta chains below all came from one sample that was sequenced in a study of metastatic and nonmetastatic thyroid tumors. Via MiXCR, TCRdb re-called the PCR reads. The sample has 35,000 to 45,000 clones, about 3.3% seen once; the top ten hold 10%. Each patient came to thyroid surgery without any prior treatment (of any kind). The sample comprised blood. Receptors originate from a female donor with papillary thyroid cancer or a benign thyroid nodule (not recorded which). Some clones in this sample may be carry-over from other donors' samples.

This clone was seen at least ten times. Other DNA sequences in this sample translate to the same CDR3. The V call is TRBV4-1, the J call TRBJ1-3; no clear D. Germline CDR1 and CDR2: MGHRA and YSYEKL. This CDR3 has 17 amino acids. The V and J ends lost 1 base and 0 bases respectively, with 13 bases between them. This chain's CDR3 is CASSQVRGRDSGNTIYF. The CDR3 bases are TGCGCCAGCAGCCAAGTCCGAGGGAGAGACTCTGGAAACACCATATATTTT.

This clone showed up many times. CDR3 nucleotides: TGTGCCTGGAGTGATTTACTAGCGGGAGGCCTGGATACGCAGTATTTT. Translation: CAWSDLLAGGLDTQYF. The chain has TRBV30 and TRBJ2-3, with TRBD2 matching over 12 bases. Trimming removed 1 base from V and 6 bases from J; junction bases left unmatched: 8. The CDR3 extends over 16 amino acids. CDR1 GTSNPN and CDR2 SVGIG come from the germline V gene (reference sequence).

This clone was seen at least ten times. The gene calls are TRBV10-2 and TRBJ2-2; D possibly corresponds to TRBD1 (6 bases). V was cut by 6 bases and J by 2 bases, with 13 bases left in between. The CDR3 contains 15 residues. Germline values: CDR1 WSHSY, CDR2 SAAADI. The CDR3 DNA follows: TGCGCCAGCAGGACGGGACAAATTAACACCGGGGAGCTGTTTTTT. This gives the protein CASRTGQINTGELFF.

In its sample, this clone was seen many times. The chain links TRBV6-1 to TRBJ1-4; D ambiguous. Trimming shortened V by 7 bases and J by 5 bases, and 11 bases separated the two germline ends. CDR1 is MNHNS, CDR2 SASEGT, per germline. CDR3 size: 13 residues. This CDR3 reads CASTPSLNEKLFF. The CDR3 DNA reads TGTGCCAGCACCCCCTCCCTCAATGAAAAACTGTTTTTT.

This clone has a handful of counts. The chain couples TRBV6-5 to TRBJ1-6, with D maybe TRBD1 (5 bases). This CDR3 comprises 14 residues. The V end was cut by 4 bases, the J end by 7 bases, with 11 bases between. Germline loops: CDR1 MNHEY, CDR2 SVGAGI. CDR3 DNA: TGTGCCAGCAGTTCCCAGGCAGGGAATTCACCCCTCCACTTT. Amino acid sequence: CASSSQAGNSPLHF.

In its sample, this clone was seen many times. The chain links TRBV29-1 to TRBJ1-1; D perhaps matches TRBD1 (6 bases). Trimming left V 6 bases short and J 8 bases short, with 16 bases between. The germline CDR1 and CDR2 sequences are SQVTM and ANQGSEA. This CDR3 spans 12 amino acids. CDR3 amino acids: CSVERGGLEAFF. DNA of the CDR3: TGCAGCGTCGAAAGGGGGGGATTGGAAGCTTTCTTT.

Many counts were recorded for this clone. This CDR3 is also generated by other DNA sequences in the sample. This rearrangement joins TRBV19 to TRBJ2-7; 9 positions agree with TRBD1. Germline assignment: CDR1 LNHDA and CDR2 SQIVND (reference sequence). The CDR3 is 13 amino acids. V shed 8 bases and J 2 bases; nucleotides not matched to a gene: 4. CDR3 sequence: CASGTGRPYEQYF. The CDR3 nucleotides read TGTGCCAGTGGGACAGGGAGACCCTACGAGCAGTACTTC.

Note on this clone: Given a much more abundant clone one base away, this may be a read error. CDR3 DNA sequence: TGTGCCAGCAGCCCCAAGACGGGGAGTTTCTACGATCAGTACTTC. It yields the protein CASSPKTGSFYDQYF. The chain is built from TRBV7-9 and TRBJ2-7; tentatively, D is TRBD2 (5 bases). From germline, CDR1 is SEHNR and CDR2 FQNEAQ (reference sequence). The CDR3 is 15 residues long.

This clone was recorded many times. The CDR3 protein is CASSQVAAGANYGYTF. As DNA, the CDR3 is TGTGCCAGCAGCCAAGTCGCGGCAGGGGCTAACTATGGCTACACCTTC. V usage is TRBV4-2 and J usage is TRBJ1-2, with D perhaps TRBD1 (6 bases). This CDR3 comprises 16 residues. In germline, CDR1 is LGHNA, CDR2 YNFKEQ. V lost 1 base and J lost 0, with 12 bases in between.

This chain uses TRBV27 with TRBJ1-2, with 9 bases that match TRBD1. Germline V gives CDR1 MNHEY, CDR2 SMNVEV (reference sequence). The CDR3 consists of 15 residues. Unmatched junction bases numbered 9, after V lost 2 bases and J lost 8 bases. The CDR3 bases are TGTGCCAGCAGTTTAGGCACCGGGACAGGGTTGGGCTACACCTTC. The encoded protein is CASSLGTGTGLGYTF.

With regard to this clone: Because the CDR3 is missing its conserved closing phenylalanine or tryptophan, this is likely a read error. The chain joins TRBV27 to TRBJ1-2; possible D gene TRBD1, 6 bases. Germline CDR1 MNHEY, CDR2 SMNVEV (reference sequence). There are 14 residues in the CDR3. V dropped 6 bases and J dropped 7 bases, with 18 bases sitting between them. CDR3 loop: CASSLNRQAGGYTV. The DNA of the CDR3 is TGTGCCAGCAGCTTAAATCGACAGGCCGGTGGCTACACCGTC.

This clone appeared many times. The chain recombines TRBV3-1 with TRBJ2-1, with D unclear. The V gene's germline CDR1 is LGHDT and CDR2 YNNKEL (reference sequence). The CDR3 runs 12 residues. V lost 4 bases, J lost 10 bases, and 11 bases lay in between. The CDR3, as DNA: TGTGCCAGCAGCCTATTGGTGCAGGAGCAGTTCTTC. It translates to CASSLLVQEQFF.

The rearrangement joins TRBV6-1 to TRBJ1-3; D not certain. The CDR3 has 17 residues. Germline values: CDR1 MNHNS, CDR2 SASEGT. V was pared by 4 bases and J by 5 bases, with 21 bases between. The CDR3 nucleotides are TGTGCCAGCAGTGTCGGGGTACATAAATTGGGAAGAAACACCATATATTTT. Its translation: CASSVGVHKLGRNTIYF.

CDR3 sequence (DNA): TGTGCCAGCAGTGAACAGGCGGGAAGTGATCAGCCCCAGCATTTT. Encoded protein: CASSEQAGSDQPQHF. The chain combines TRBV2 with TRBJ1-5, with D uncertain. Germline V gene lookup returns CDR1 SNHLY and CDR2 FYNNEI. Trimming left V 2 bases short and J 5 bases short, with 13 bases between. The CDR3 runs 15 residues.

This clone was found many times. This sequence joins TRBV19 and TRBJ2-1, with 9 bases fitting TRBD2. V was clipped by 7 bases and J by 4 bases; unmatched bases: 5. Per the germline V gene, CDR1 is LNHDA and CDR2 is SQIVND (reference sequence). The CDR3 length is 14 residues. As DNA, the CDR3 is TGTGCCAGTACTAAGACTAGCGGATACAATGAGCAGTTCTTC. Amino acids: CASTKTSGYNEQFF.